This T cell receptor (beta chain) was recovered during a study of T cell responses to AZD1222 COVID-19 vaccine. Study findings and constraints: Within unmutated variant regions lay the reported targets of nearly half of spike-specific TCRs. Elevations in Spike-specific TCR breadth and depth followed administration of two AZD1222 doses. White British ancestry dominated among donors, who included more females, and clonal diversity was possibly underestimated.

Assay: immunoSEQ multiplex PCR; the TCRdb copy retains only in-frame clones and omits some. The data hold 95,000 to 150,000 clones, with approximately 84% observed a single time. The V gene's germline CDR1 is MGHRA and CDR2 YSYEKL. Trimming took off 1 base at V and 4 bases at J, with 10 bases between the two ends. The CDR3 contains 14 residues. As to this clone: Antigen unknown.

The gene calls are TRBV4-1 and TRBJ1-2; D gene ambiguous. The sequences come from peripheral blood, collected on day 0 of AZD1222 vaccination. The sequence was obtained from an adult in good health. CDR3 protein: CASSQVTVIYGYTF. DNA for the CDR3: TGCGCCAGCAGCCAAGTTACTGTGATCTATGGCTACACCTTC.